The T cell receptor beta chain under discussion was sequenced for a study of cytotoxic CD8 clonotypes in ibrutinib-treated CLL. Study-wide background: Partial responses totalled roughly 24 and complete responses 2; after median roughly 70 months, about 14 remained remitted and roughly twelve progressed.

Sequencing was performed with immunoSEQ multiplex PCR; in TCRdb, only in-frame clones are kept and a portion is missing. The table records some 200,000 clones, roughly 72% of them present only once. This specimen consisted of PBMCs, obtained after 24 months of ibrutinib treatment. The TCR comes from a human donor with chronic lymphocytic leukemia.

Here the CDR3 reads CASSFRGYEQYF. Written as DNA, the CDR3 is TGTGCCAGCAGCTTCAGGGGGTACGAGCAGTACTTC. The gene calls are TRBV7-2 and TRBJ2-7; 7 bases line up with TRBD1. V lost 3 bases and J lost 4; bases outside the gene matches: 0. This CDR3 spans 12 amino acids. From germline, CDR1 is SGHTA and CDR2 FQGNSA.